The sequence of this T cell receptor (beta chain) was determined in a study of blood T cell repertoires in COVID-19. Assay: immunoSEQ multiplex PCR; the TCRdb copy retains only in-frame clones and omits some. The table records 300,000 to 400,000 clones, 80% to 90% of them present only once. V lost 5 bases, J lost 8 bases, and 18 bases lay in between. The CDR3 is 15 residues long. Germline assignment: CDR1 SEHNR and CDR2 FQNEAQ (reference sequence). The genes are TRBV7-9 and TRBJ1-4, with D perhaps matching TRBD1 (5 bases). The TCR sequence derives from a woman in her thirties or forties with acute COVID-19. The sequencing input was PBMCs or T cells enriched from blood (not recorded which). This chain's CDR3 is CASSATTGMGEKLFF. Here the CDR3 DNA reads TGTGCCAGCAGCGCCACTACAGGAATGGGGGAAAAACTGTTTTTT.